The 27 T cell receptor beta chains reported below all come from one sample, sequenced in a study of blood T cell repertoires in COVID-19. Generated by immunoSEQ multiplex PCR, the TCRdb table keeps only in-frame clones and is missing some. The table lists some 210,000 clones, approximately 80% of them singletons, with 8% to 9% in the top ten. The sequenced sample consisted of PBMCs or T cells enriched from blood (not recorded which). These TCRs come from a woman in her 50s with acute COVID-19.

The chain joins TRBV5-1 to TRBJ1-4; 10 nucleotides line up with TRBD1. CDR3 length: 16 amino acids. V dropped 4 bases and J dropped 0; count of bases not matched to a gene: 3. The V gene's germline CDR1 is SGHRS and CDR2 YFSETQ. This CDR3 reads CASSLTGGSTNEKLFF. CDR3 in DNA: TGCGCCAGCAGCCTGACAGGGGGCTCAACTAATGAAAAACTGTTTTTT.

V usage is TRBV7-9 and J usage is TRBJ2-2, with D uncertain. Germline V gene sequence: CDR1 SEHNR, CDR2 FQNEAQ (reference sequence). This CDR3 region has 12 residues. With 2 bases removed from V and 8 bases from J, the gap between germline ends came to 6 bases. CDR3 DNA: TGTGCCAGCAGCTTAACGGTGGGGGAGCTGTTTTTT. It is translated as CASSLTVGELFF. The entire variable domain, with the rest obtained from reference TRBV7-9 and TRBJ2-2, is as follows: DTGVSQNPRHKITKRGQNVTFRCDPISEHNRLYWYRQTLGQGPEFLTYFQNEAQLEKSRLLSDRFSAERPKGSFSTLEIQRTEQGDSAMYLCASSLTVGELFFGEGSRLTVL.

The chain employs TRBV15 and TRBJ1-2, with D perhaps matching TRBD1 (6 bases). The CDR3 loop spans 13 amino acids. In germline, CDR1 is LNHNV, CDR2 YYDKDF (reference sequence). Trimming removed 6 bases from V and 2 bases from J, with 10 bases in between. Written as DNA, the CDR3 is TGTGCCACCAGGGGTGGGGGCAACTATGGCTACACCTTC. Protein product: CATRGGGNYGYTF.

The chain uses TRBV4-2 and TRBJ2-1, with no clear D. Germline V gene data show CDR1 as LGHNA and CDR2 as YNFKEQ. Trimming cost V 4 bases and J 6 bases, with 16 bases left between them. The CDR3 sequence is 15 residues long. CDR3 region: CASSLVEVSGNEQFF. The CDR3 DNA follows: TGTGCCAGCAGCCTGGTTGAGGTGTCGGGCAATGAGCAGTTCTTC.

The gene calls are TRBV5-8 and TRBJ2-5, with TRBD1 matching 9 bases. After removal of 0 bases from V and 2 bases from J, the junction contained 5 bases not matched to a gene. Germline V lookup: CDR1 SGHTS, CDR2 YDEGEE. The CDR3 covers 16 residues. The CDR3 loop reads CASSLGGTGLQETQYF. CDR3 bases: TGTGCCAGCAGCTTGGGTGGGACAGGGCTGCAAGAGACCCAGTACTTC.

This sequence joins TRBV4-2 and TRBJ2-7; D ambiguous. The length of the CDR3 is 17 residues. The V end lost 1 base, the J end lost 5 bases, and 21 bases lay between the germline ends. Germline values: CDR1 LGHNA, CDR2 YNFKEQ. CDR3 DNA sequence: TGTGCCAGCAGCCAAGTTACAGTGGTGTCTTCTATCAACGAGCAGTACTTC. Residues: CASSQVTVVSSINEQYF.

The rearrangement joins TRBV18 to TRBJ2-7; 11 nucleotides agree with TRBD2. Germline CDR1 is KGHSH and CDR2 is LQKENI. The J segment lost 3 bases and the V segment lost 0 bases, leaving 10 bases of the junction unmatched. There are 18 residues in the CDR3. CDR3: CASSPPAGELAGVYEQYF. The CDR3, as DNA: TGTGCCAGCTCACCACCCGCCGGTGAACTAGCGGGAGTCTACGAGCAGTACTTC.

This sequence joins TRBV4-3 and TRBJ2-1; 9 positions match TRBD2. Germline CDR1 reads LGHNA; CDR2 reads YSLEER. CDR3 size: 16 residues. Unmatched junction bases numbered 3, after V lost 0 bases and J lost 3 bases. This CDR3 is CASSQDPSGNYNEQFF. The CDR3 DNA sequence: TGCGCCAGCAGCCAAGATCCTAGCGGGAACTACAATGAGCAGTTCTTC.

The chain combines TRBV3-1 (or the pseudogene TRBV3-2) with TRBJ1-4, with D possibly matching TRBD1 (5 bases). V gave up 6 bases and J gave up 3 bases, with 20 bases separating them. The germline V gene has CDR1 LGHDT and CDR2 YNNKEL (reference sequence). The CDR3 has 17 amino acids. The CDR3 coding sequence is TGTGCCAGCAGGGAAAGGTCCCAAGGGGCAGCTAATGAAAAACTGTTTTTT. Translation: CASRERSQGAANEKLFF.

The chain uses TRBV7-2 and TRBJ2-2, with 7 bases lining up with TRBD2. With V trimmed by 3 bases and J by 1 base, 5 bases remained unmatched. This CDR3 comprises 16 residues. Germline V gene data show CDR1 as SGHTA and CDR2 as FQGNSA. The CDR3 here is CASSFALAVNTGELFF. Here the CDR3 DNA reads TGTGCCAGCAGCTTTGCGCTAGCGGTGAACACCGGGGAGCTGTTTTTT.

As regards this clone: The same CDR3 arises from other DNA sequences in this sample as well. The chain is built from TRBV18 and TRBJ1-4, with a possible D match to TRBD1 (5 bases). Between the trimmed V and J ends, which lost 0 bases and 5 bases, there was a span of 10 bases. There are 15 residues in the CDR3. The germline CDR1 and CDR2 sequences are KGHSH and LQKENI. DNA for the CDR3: TGTGCCAGCTCACCACCCCGGGGGACCAATGAAAAACTGTTTTTT. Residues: CASSPPRGTNEKLFF.

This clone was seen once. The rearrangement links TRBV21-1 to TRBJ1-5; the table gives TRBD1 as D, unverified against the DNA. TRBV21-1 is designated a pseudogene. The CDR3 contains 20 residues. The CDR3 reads CASSNTTPLDSKYSNQPQHF. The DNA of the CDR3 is TGTGCCAGCAGCAATACCACCCCCCTGGACAGCAAATATAGCAATCAGCCCCAGCATTTT.

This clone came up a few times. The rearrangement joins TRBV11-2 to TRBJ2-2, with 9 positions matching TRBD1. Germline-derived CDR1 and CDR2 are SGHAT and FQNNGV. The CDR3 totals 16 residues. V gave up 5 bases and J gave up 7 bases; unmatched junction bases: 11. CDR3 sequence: CASSPSGTGFIGELFF. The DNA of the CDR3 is TGTGCCAGCAGCCCATCCGGGACAGGGTTTATCGGGGAGCTGTTTTTT.

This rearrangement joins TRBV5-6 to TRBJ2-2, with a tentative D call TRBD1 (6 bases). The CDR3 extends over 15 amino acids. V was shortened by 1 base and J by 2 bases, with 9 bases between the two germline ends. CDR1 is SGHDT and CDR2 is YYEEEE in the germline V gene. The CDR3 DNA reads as TGTGCCAGCAGCTTGTTGGACAGAAACACCGGGGAGCTGTTTTTT. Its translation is CASSLLDRNTGELFF.

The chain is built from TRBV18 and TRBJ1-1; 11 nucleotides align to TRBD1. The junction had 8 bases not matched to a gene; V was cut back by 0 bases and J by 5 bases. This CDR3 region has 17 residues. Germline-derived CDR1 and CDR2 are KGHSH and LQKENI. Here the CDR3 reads CASSPPGQGGDGTEAFF. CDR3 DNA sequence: TGTGCCAGCTCACCACCGGGACAGGGGGGGGATGGGACTGAAGCTTTCTTT. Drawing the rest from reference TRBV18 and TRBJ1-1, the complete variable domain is NAGVMQNPRHLVRRRGQEARLRCSPMKGHSHVYWYRQLPEEGLKFMVYLQKENIIDESGMPKERFSAEFPKEGPSILRIQQVVRGDSAAYFCASSPPGQGGDGTEAFFGQGTRLTVV.

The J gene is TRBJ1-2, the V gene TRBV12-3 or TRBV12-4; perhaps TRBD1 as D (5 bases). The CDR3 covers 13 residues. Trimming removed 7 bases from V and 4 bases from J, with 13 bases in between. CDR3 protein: CASTLGTTYGYTF. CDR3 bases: TGTGCCAGCACCCTGGGGACTACCTATGGCTACACCTTC.

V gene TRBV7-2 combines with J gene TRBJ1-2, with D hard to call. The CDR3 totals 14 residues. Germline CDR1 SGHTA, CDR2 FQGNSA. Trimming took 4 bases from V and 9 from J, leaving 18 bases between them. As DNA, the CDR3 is TGTGCCAGCAGCTCGCCCCGGTTCGACACCCGCTACACCTTC. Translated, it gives CASSSPRFDTRYTF. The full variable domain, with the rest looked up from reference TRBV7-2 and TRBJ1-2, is GAGVSQSPSNKVTEKGKDVELRCDPISGHTALYWYRQSLGQGLEFLIYFQGNSAPDKSGLPSDRFSAERTGGSVSTLTIQRTQQEDSAVYLCASSSPRFDTRYTFGSGTRLTVV.

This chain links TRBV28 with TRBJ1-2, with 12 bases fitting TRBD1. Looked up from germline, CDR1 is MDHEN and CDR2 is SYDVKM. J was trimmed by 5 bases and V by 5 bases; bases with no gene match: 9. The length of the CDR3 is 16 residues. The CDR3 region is CASSPGQGARWYGYTF. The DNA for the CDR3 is TGTGCCAGCAGTCCGGGACAGGGGGCGAGATGGTATGGCTACACCTTC.

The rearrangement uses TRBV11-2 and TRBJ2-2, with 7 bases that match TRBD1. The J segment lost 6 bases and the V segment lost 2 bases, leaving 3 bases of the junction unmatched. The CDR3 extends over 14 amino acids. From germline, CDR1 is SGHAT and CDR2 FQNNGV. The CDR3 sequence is CASSLQQGSGELFF. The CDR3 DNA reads TGTGCCAGCAGCTTACAACAGGGGTCCGGGGAGCTGTTTTTT.

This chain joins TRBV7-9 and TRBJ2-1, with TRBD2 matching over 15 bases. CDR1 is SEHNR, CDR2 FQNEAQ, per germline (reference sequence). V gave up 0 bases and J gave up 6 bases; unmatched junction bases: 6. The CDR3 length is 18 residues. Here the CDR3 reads CASSLAWTSGRGGNEQFF. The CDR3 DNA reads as TGTGCCAGCAGCTTAGCATGGACTAGCGGGAGGGGCGGCAATGAGCAGTTCTTC. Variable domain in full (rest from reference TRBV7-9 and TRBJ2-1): DTGVSQNPRHKITKRGQNVTFRCDPISEHNRLYWYRQTLGQGPEFLTYFQNEAQLEKSRLLSDRFSAERPKGSFSTLEIQRTEQGDSAMYLCASSLAWTSGRGGNEQFFGPGTRLTVL.

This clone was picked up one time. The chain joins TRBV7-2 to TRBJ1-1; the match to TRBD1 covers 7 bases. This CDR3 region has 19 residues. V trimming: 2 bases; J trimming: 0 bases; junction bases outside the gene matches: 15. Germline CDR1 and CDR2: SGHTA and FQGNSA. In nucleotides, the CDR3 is TGTGCCAGCAGCTTATTCCCACCCCCCAACAGGGGCCTGAACACTGAAGCTTTCTTT. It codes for CASSLFPPPNRGLNTEAFF.

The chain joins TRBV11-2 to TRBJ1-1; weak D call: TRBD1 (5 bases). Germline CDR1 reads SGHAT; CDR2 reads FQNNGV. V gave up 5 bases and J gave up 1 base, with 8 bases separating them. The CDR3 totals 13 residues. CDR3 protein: CASSRTGNTEAFF. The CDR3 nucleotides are TGTGCCAGCAGCAGAACAGGGAACACTGAAGCTTTCTTT.

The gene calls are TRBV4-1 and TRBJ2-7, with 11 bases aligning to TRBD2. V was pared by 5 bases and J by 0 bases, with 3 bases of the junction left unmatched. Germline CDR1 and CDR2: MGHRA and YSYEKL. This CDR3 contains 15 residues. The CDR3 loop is CASSGGLADSYEQYF. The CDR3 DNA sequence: TGCGCCAGCAGCGGGGGACTAGCGGACTCCTACGAGCAGTACTTC.

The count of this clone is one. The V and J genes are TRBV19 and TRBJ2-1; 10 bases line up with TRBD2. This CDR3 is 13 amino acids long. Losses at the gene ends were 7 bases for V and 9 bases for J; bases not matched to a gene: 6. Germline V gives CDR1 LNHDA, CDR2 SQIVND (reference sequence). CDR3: CASKMASGGEQFF. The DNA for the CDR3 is TGTGCCAGTAAGATGGCTAGCGGGGGTGAGCAGTTCTTC.

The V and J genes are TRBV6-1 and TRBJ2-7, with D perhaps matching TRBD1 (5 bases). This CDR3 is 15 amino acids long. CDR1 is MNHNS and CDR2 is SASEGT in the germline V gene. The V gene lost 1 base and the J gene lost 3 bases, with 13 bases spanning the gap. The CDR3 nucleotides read TGTGCCAGCAGTGAAGTATCACCAGGGTACTACGAGCAGTACTTC. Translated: CASSEVSPGYYEQYF.

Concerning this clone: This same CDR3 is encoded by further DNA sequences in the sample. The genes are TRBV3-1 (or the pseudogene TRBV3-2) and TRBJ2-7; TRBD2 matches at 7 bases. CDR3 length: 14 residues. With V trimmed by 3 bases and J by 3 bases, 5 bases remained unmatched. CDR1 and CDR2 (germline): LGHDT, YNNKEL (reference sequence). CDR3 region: CASSHQTSLYEQYF. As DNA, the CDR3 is TGTGCCAGCAGCCATCAGACTAGCCTCTACGAGCAGTACTTC.

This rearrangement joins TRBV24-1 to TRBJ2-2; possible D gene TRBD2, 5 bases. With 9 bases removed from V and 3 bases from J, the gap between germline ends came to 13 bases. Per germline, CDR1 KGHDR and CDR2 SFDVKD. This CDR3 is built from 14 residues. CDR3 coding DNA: TGTGCCACCCGGGGAGTTATAGACACCGGGGAGCTGTTTTTT. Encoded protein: CATRGVIDTGELFF.